The 25 T cell receptor beta chains in this list originate from one sample, sequenced in a study of T-cell reconstitution after alpha-beta-depleted transplantation in children. Unique molecular identifiers were incorporated when the TCRbeta library was constructed. Using its own MiXCR run on the PCR reads, TCRdb lists one record per CDR3 protein. The sample consists of 700,000 to 850,000 distinct CDR3 sequences, roughly 15% of them appearing once. Sequenced here: PBMCs, mostly from graft donor cells, sampled 360 days after TCRalphabeta/CD19-depleted stem cell transplant. These TCRs come from a male patient younger than 18 who had a stem cell transplant for acute lymphoblastic leukemia, so the T cells may come from the graft donor.

The chain has TRBV7-9 and TRBJ1-2; D may be TRBD1 (5 bases). V lost 5 bases and J 3 bases, leaving 13 bases between the germline ends. This CDR3 has 14 amino acids. CDR1 and CDR2 (germline): SEHNR, FQNEAQ (reference sequence). CDR3 DNA: TGTGCCAGCAGCCTCCCGACAGTGTACTATGGCTACACCTTC. As protein: CASSLPTVYYGYTF. The full variable domain, its missing parts supplied by reference TRBV7-9 and TRBJ1-2, is DTGVSQNPRHKITKRGQNVTFRCDPISEHNRLYWYRQTLGQGPEFLTYFQNEAQLEKSRLLSDRFSAERPKGSFSTLEIQRTEQGDSAMYLCASSLPTVYYGYTFGSGTRLTVV.

This chain connects TRBV5-1 to TRBJ2-4, with 7 bases that match TRBD1. V lost 0 bases, J lost 8 bases, and 5 bases stayed unmatched. CDR1 SGHRS and CDR2 YFSETQ come from the germline V gene. The CDR3 runs 14 residues. CDR3 sequence (DNA): TGCGCCAGCAGCTTGGATCGACAGGGATACATTCAGTACTTC. Protein: CASSLDRQGYIQYF.

This clonotype has just a few counts. The V gene is TRBV6-1, the J gene TRBJ2-3; D is possibly TRBD2 (6 bases). Trimming took 0 bases from V and 0 from J, leaving 10 bases between them. CDR1 and CDR2 from the germline V gene are MNHNS and SASEGT. CDR3 length: 16 amino acids. CDR3 DNA sequence: TGTGCCAGCAGTGAAGCGATAGCGGTTAGCACAGATACGCAGTATTTT. Protein: CASSEAIAVSTDTQYF.

The rearrangement links TRBV5-1 to TRBJ1-6; D is undetermined. The CDR3 runs 15 residues. Germline V gene lookup returns CDR1 SGHRS and CDR2 YFSETQ. Trimming left V 4 bases short and J 2 bases short, with 10 bases between. CDR3 protein: CASSLHGAYNSPLHF. DNA of the CDR3: TGCGCCAGCAGCCTCCATGGGGCCTATAATTCACCCCTCCACTTT.

In this sample, this clonotype turned up a few times. The junction and the germline gene differ at one end; a read error may be behind it. The chain links TRBV2 to TRBJ2-7; 9 nucleotides line up with TRBD2. CDR3 size: 16 residues. The germline CDR1 and CDR2 sequences are SNHLY and FYNNEI. This CDR3 reads CASSEVRPAGGLLGDF. CDR3 nucleotide sequence: TGTGCCAGCAGTGAAGTCCGCCCGGCGGGAGGGCTTCTCGGAGACTTC.

V and J are TRBV18 and TRBJ2-7; D is unclear. This CDR3 comprises 14 residues. The V and J ends lost 8 bases and 5 bases respectively, with 19 bases between them. Germline CDR1 KGHSH, CDR2 LQKENI. CDR3 sequence: CASGKLGRLNEQYF. CDR3 DNA: TGTGCCAGCGGGAAACTTGGCCGACTGAACGAGCAGTACTTC.

This chain joins TRBV2 and TRBJ2-1; a weak D match, TRBD1 (6 bases). Germline V gene sequence: CDR1 SNHLY, CDR2 FYNNEI. Trimming took off 2 bases at V and 0 bases at J, with 17 bases between the two ends. This CDR3 comprises 18 residues. CDR3 DNA sequence: TGTGCCAGCAGTGAAACCTCTCGGACAGTTAGCTCCTACAATGAGCAGTTCTTC. The encoded protein is CASSETSRTVSSYNEQFF.

The sample holds a few counts of this clonotype. This rearrangement joins TRBV27 to TRBJ2-7; 9 bases agree with TRBD1. Germline CDR1 MNHEY, CDR2 SMNVEV (reference sequence). The CDR3 is made up of 13 amino acids. Trimming cost V 6 bases and J 7 bases; bases outside gene matches: 7. The DNA of the CDR3 is TGTGCCAGCAGACCAACAGGGGGCAGTGAGCAGTACTTC. Translating it yields CASRPTGGSEQYF.

This CDR3 is CASSYFGGPSTDTQYF. CDR3 bases: TGTGCCAGCAGTTATTTTGGGGGCCCAAGCACAGATACGCAGTATTTT. This chain links TRBV6-5 with TRBJ2-3; D perhaps matches TRBD1 (6 bases). The germline V gene encodes CDR1 MNHEY and CDR2 SVGAGI. The CDR3 covers 16 residues. With 3 bases removed from V and 0 bases from J, the gap between germline ends came to 13 bases.

This clonotype was detected a few times. This chain joins TRBV2 and TRBJ2-1; D uncertain. CDR3 length: 14 residues. The germline CDR1 and CDR2 sequences are SNHLY and FYNNEI. Trimming shortened V by 5 bases and J by 2 bases, and 10 bases separated the two germline ends. CDR3 sequence: CASSSNIPYNEQFF. The CDR3 DNA follows: TGTGCCAGCAGTTCAAACATCCCCTACAATGAGCAGTTCTTC.

The chain has TRBV4-1 and TRBJ2-5; weak D call: TRBD2 (6 bases). V lost 0 bases and J 2 bases, leaving 19 bases between the germline ends. Germline loops: CDR1 MGHRA, CDR2 YSYEKL. The CDR3 contains 18 residues. CDR3 sequence: CASSQDAVILARQETQYF. CDR3 DNA sequence: TGCGCCAGCAGCCAAGATGCGGTGATTCTAGCGAGACAAGAGACCCAGTACTTC.

This clonotype was detected a few times. The rearrangement links TRBV3-1 to TRBJ2-5; D remains unclear. Trimming left V 5 bases short and J 3 bases short, with 10 bases between. Germline CDR1 is LGHDT and CDR2 is YNNKEL (reference sequence). The CDR3 consists of 13 residues. CDR3 sequence reads: CASSFDEEETQYF. The CDR3 nucleotides read TGTGCCAGCAGCTTCGACGAAGAAGAGACCCAGTACTTC.

This clonotype has a handful of counts. The chain links TRBV29-1 to TRBJ2-7; 10 nucleotides agree with TRBD2. Germline loops: CDR1 SQVTM, CDR2 ANQGSEA. The CDR3 covers 14 residues. The trim removed 4 bases at V and 6 bases at J, leaving 9 bases unmatched. The CDR3 nucleotides are TGCAGCGTTGCCATATCTAGCGGGAGACGCGAGCAGTACTTC. This gives the protein CSVAISSGRREQYF.

V gene TRBV5-1 combines with J gene TRBJ1-2; the D is unclear. The V gene's germline CDR1 is SGHRS and CDR2 YFSETQ. The CDR3 has 13 residues. Trimming removed 4 bases from V and 1 base from J, with 8 bases in between. The CDR3 loop is CASSPLDNYGYTF. In DNA, the CDR3 is TGCGCCAGCAGCCCTTTGGATAACTATGGCTACACCTTC.

This chain links TRBV10-2 with TRBJ2-3; D gene uncertain. CDR3 length: 14 amino acids. Trimming shortened V by 0 bases and J by 4 bases, and 8 bases separated the two germline ends. Germline V gene data show CDR1 as WSHSY and CDR2 as SAAADI. The DNA of the CDR3 is TGCGCCAGCAGTGAGTCCTACGAGTCAGATACGCAGTATTTT. Protein: CASSESYESDTQYF.

This clonotype has only a few counts. The V call is TRBV10-3, the J call TRBJ2-7; 7 nucleotides agree with TRBD1. From germline, CDR1 is ENHRY and CDR2 SYGVKD. The trim removed 0 bases at V and 5 bases at J, leaving 7 bases unmatched. This CDR3 is 15 amino acids long. CDR3 bases: TGTGCCATCAGTGAGTCGAAGGGGGCAAGTGACGAGCAGTACTTC. Translating gives CAISESKGASDEQYF.

The chain joins TRBV7-2 to TRBJ2-1; possibly TRBD2 for D (6 bases). V lost 4 bases to trimming and J lost 6 bases, with 16 bases between them. This CDR3 has 15 residues. CDR1 and CDR2 from the germline V gene are SGHTA and FQGNSA. Here the CDR3 reads CASSSTPWGGNEQFF. The CDR3 nucleotides read TGTGCCAGCAGCTCGACCCCGTGGGGAGGCAATGAGCAGTTCTTC.

The table lists this clonotype with many counts. The chain uses TRBV20-1 and TRBJ2-7, with D maybe TRBD2 (5 bases). Trimming removed 3 bases at V and 3 bases at J, with 15 bases between. The CDR3 has 14 amino acids. The germline V gene has CDR1 DFQATT and CDR2 SNEGSKA (reference sequence). The CDR3 DNA reads as TGCAGTGCTAGCGGGAAATCCCCGAGCTACGAGCAGTACTTC. This translates into CSASGKSPSYEQYF.

The V call is TRBV14, the J call TRBJ2-5; D gene uncertain. Germline V gene lookup returns CDR1 SGHDN and CDR2 FVKESK. V lost 0 bases and J lost 2, with 7 bases in between. The CDR3 totals 14 residues. In nucleotides, the CDR3 is TGTGCCAGCAGCCAAGACACCCAACAAGAGACCCAGTACTTC. Protein sequence: CASSQDTQQETQYF.

The genes are TRBV10-3 and TRBJ2-7; 7 bases line up with TRBD2. Germline lookup yields CDR1 ENHRY and CDR2 SYGVKD. The CDR3 runs to 14 residues. The trim removed 4 bases at V and 2 bases at J, leaving 5 bases unmatched. The CDR3 nucleotides read TGTGCCATCAGTGGTACTAGCGCCACCTACGAGCAGTACTTC. This translates into CAISGTSATYEQYF.

The chain combines TRBV19 with TRBJ2-1; possibly TRBD2 for D (6 bases). V was trimmed by 5 bases and J by 9 bases, leaving 14 bases between them. The CDR3 is 13 amino acids. Germline V gives CDR1 LNHDA, CDR2 SQIVND (reference sequence). CDR3 loop: CASSLADGGEQFF. The CDR3 region has the DNA TGTGCCAGTAGTCTAGCAGACGGGGGTGAGCAGTTCTTC. Full variable domain (outside the CDR3, taken from reference TRBV19 and TRBJ2-1): DGGITQSPKYLFRKEGQNVTLSCEQNLNHDAMYWYRQDPGQGLRLIYYSQIVNDFQKGDIAEGYSVSREKKESFPLTVTSAQKNPTAFYLCASSLADGGEQFFGPGTRLTVL.

Ten or more counts support this clonotype. The chain carries TRBV9 and TRBJ2-1, with 7 bases matching TRBD2. The CDR3 totals 19 residues. Germline assignment: CDR1 SGDLS and CDR2 YYNGEE. V trimming: 4 bases; J trimming: 1 base; junction bases outside the gene matches: 17. Here the CDR3 DNA reads TGTGCCAGCAGCCCATGGACGGAGGGAGGCGGGAGTTCCTACAATGAGCAGTTCTTC. Protein: CASSPWTEGGGSSYNEQFF.

The chain employs TRBV7-8 and TRBJ2-1, with D perhaps being TRBD1 or TRBD2 (5 bases each). Germline V gives CDR1 SGHVS, CDR2 FQNEAQ. CDR3 length equals 14 residues. V lost 5 bases to trimming and J lost 6 bases, with 14 bases between them. The CDR3 DNA follows: TGTGCCAGCAGCGGGACGGACGCAAGCAATGAGCAGTTCTTC. Its translation is CASSGTDASNEQFF.

This clonotype was observed many times. The rearrangement joins TRBV10-3 to TRBJ2-7; D call uncertain. Trimming cost V 4 bases and J 0 bases, with 4 bases left between them. There are 12 residues in the CDR3. In germline, CDR1 is ENHRY, CDR2 SYGVKD. Written as DNA, the CDR3 is TGTGCCATCAGTGGTGGCTCCTACGAGCAGTACTTC. Protein sequence: CAISGGSYEQYF.

The chain joins TRBV20-1 to TRBJ2-7, with 7 bases that match TRBD2. The germline CDR1 and CDR2 sequences are DFQATT and SNEGSKA (reference sequence). The CDR3 contains 14 residues. CDR3 sequence (DNA): TGCAGGGCCATCGGGGGGTTGAAGGCCTACGAGCAGTACTTC. This codes for CRAIGGLKAYEQYF.